This record covers a single T cell receptor (beta chain). Sequenced by immunoSEQ multiplex PCR; TCRdb stores in-frame clones only, minus some. The sample shows about 180,000 clones, around 90% of them seen only once. This record comes from a study of T cell responses to AZD1222 COVID-19 vaccine. The receptor's source is an adult who received the AZD1222 COVID-19 vaccine. Sample: peripheral blood, taken 28 days after the second AZD1222 dose.

CDR3 amino acids: CASSQDRTGNTEAFF. CDR3 nucleotides: TGCGCCAGCAGCCAAGATAGGACAGGGAACACTGAAGCTTTCTTT. This chain uses TRBV4-3 with TRBJ1-1, with TRBD1 identical over 7 bases. Unmatched junction bases numbered 2, after V lost 0 bases and J lost 1 base. The CDR3 has 15 amino acids. CDR1 and CDR2 from the germline V gene are LGHNA and YSLEER.